The 23 T cell receptor beta chains below come from one sample, sequenced in a study of response to subunit inactivated influenza vaccine. Each CDR3 protein is one row after TCRdb ran MiXCR on the RT-PCR reads. The data show 600,000 to 850,000 distinct CDR3 sequences, with approximately 14% seen just once and less than 9% held by the top ten. This sample comprised PBMCs from blood, obtained approximately 15 days before vaccination. These receptors came from a man over 45 who received an inactivated influenza vaccine.

This clonotype was picked up many times. The gene calls are TRBV12-3 or TRBV12-4 and TRBJ2-1, with 10 bases lining up with TRBD2. The CDR3 contains 14 residues. V lost 6 bases and J lost 5; bases outside the gene matches: 4. The CDR3 sequence is CASRQAGGNNEQFF. The CDR3 DNA follows: TGTGCCAGCAGGCAAGCGGGAGGGAACAATGAGCAGTTCTTC.

This chain connects TRBV28 to TRBJ1-4, with D maybe TRBD1 (6 bases). The V gene lost 7 bases and the J gene lost 8 bases, with 20 bases spanning the gap. The germline V gene has CDR1 MDHEN and CDR2 SYDVKM. The length of the CDR3 is 15 residues. The CDR3 sequence is CASITPGGPGEKLFF. CDR3 in DNA: TGTGCCAGCATCACCCCGGGGGGCCCAGGGGAAAAACTGTTTTTT.

This clonotype was seen repeatedly, ten times or more. The rearrangement joins TRBV6-2 or TRBV6-3 to TRBJ1-5; TRBD1 is a possible D gene (6 bases). The V gene's germline CDR1 is MNHEY and CDR2 SVGEGT. V was shortened by 0 bases and J by 4 bases, with 7 bases between the two germline ends. The CDR3 spans 14 residues. The CDR3 sequence: CASSYSGGNQPQHF. In DNA form, the CDR3 reads TGTGCCAGCAGTTACTCAGGGGGGAATCAGCCCCAGCATTTT.

As for this clonotype: This CDR3 is missing its conserved last phenylalanine or tryptophan, likely due to a read error. The chain combines TRBV14 with TRBJ1-2, with a weak D call TRBD1 (5 bases). Germline V gene sequence: CDR1 SGHDN, CDR2 FVKESK. V lost 2 bases and J 2 bases, leaving 12 bases between the germline ends. This CDR3 is 15 amino acids long. CDR3 in amino acids: CASSQSYGANYGYTS. The CDR3, as DNA: TGTGCCAGCAGCCAATCATACGGGGCAAACTATGGCTACACCTCC.

This clonotype was seen only a few times. The V and J genes are TRBV18 and TRBJ1-5; D gene ambiguous. The V gene's germline CDR1 is KGHSH and CDR2 LQKENI. The CDR3 sequence is 13 residues long. Deletions cut 3 bases from V and 2 bases from J, with 5 bases between. CDR3 nucleotide sequence: TGTGCCAGCTCACCTGAGCGCAATCAGCCCCAGCATTTT. Encoded protein: CASSPERNQPQHF. Full variable domain (outside the CDR3, taken from reference TRBV18 and TRBJ1-5): NAGVMQNPRHLVRRRGQEARLRCSPMKGHSHVYWYRQLPEEGLKFMVYLQKENIIDESGMPKERFSAEFPKEGPSILRIQQVVRGDSAAYFCASSPERNQPQHFGDGTRLSIL.

In its sample, this clonotype was seen a few times. The V call is TRBV5-6, the J call TRBJ1-1; tentatively, D is TRBD1 (5 bases). Germline V gives CDR1 SGHDT, CDR2 YYEEEE. This CDR3 is 14 amino acids long. Trimming cost V 0 bases and J 6 bases, with 12 bases left between them. The CDR3 loop is CASSLVGQGAEAFF. DNA of the CDR3: TGTGCCAGCAGCTTGGTAGGGCAGGGCGCTGAAGCTTTCTTT.

The CDR3 loop reads CASSYSPGGFEKLFF. CDR3 DNA sequence: TGTGCCAGCAGTTACTCGCCAGGGGGCTTCGAAAAACTGTTTTTT. V gene TRBV6-5 combines with J gene TRBJ1-4, with 8 bases aligning to TRBD1. The CDR3 consists of 15 residues. Unmatched junction bases numbered 5, after V lost 0 bases and J lost 8 bases. CDR1 is MNHEY and CDR2 is SVGAGI in the germline V gene.

The gene calls are TRBV4-3 and TRBJ2-1, with 9 bases matching TRBD2. J lost 3 bases, V lost 1 base, and 4 bases had no gene match. This CDR3 has 16 amino acids. Germline CDR1 is LGHNA and CDR2 is YSLEER. In DNA form, the CDR3 reads TGCGCCAGCAGCCAAGGTCTTAGCGGGAGCTACAATGAGCAGTTCTTC. It encodes CASSQGLSGSYNEQFF.

The chain joins TRBV6-2 or TRBV6-3 to TRBJ2-1; the D gene is possibly TRBD1 (5 bases). This CDR3 spans 15 amino acids. CDR1 and CDR2 from the germline V gene are MNHEY and SVGEGT. V lost 2 bases to trimming and J lost 4 bases, with 12 bases between them. CDR3 residues: CASSYKSTGYNEQFF. Here the CDR3 DNA reads TGTGCCAGCAGTTACAAGTCTACAGGATACAATGAGCAGTTCTTC.

The table lists this clonotype with a few counts. V gene TRBV20-1 combines with J gene TRBJ2-3; 10 bases line up with TRBD2. V shed 0 bases, J shed 4 bases, and the junction held 7 bases outside the gene matches. Germline assignment: CDR1 DFQATT and CDR2 SNEGSKA (reference sequence). The CDR3 runs 16 residues. CDR3 DNA: TGCAGTGCTAGAGATGGCGGAGCGGGGGGGGCAGATACGCAGTATTTT. Amino acid sequence: CSARDGGAGGADTQYF.

This clonotype was observed a few times. The chain carries TRBV19 and TRBJ1-5; D is unresolved. Between the trimmed V and J ends, which lost 4 bases and 0 bases, there was a span of 16 bases. CDR1 is LNHDA, CDR2 SQIVND, per germline (reference sequence). The CDR3 is 17 residues long. The CDR3 loop reads CASSTPTERNSNQPQHF. The DNA for the CDR3 is TGTGCCAGTAGTACTCCGACGGAACGAAATAGCAATCAGCCCCAGCATTTT.

In this sample, this clonotype turned up a few times. The rearrangement joins TRBV9 to TRBJ2-2; 7 bases fit TRBD1. The CDR3 spans 14 residues. The junction had 5 bases not matched to a gene; V was cut back by 6 bases and J by 3 bases. Germline CDR1 and CDR2: SGDLS and YYNGEE. The CDR3 reads CASTGTEYTGELFF. The CDR3 DNA sequence: TGTGCCAGCACCGGGACAGAGTACACCGGGGAGCTGTTTTTT.

The rearrangement joins TRBV5-5 to TRBJ2-6; D not resolved. The V end was cut by 3 bases, the J end by 4 bases, with 14 bases between. This CDR3 is built from 16 residues. Germline values: CDR1 SGHKS, CDR2 YYEKEE (reference sequence). The CDR3 nucleotides read TGTGCCAGCAGCTCGCCCTTAGGTGTAGGGGCCAACGTCCTGACTTTC. It encodes CASSSPLGVGANVLTF.

The rearrangement joins TRBV18 to TRBJ2-1; D unclear. The germline CDR1 and CDR2 sequences are KGHSH and LQKENI. V dropped 3 bases and J dropped 8 bases, with 5 bases sitting between them. The CDR3 runs 11 residues. The CDR3 nucleotides are TGTGCCAGCTCACCGTCCGATGAGCAGTTCTTC. Protein sequence: CASSPSDEQFF.

The chain couples TRBV19 to TRBJ1-1, with a weak D call TRBD1 (6 bases). V was clipped by 7 bases and J by 0 bases, with 18 bases between them. From germline, CDR1 is LNHDA and CDR2 SQIVND (reference sequence). The CDR3 extends over 16 amino acids. The CDR3 spells CASTGLRGGMNTEAFF. The DNA of the CDR3 is TGTGCCAGTACCGGGTTGAGGGGGGGAATGAACACTGAAGCTTTCTTT.

This chain links TRBV2 with TRBJ2-5, with no clear D. Germline CDR1 reads SNHLY; CDR2 reads FYNNEI. Trimming took 5 bases from V and 1 from J, leaving 14 bases between them. This CDR3 comprises 15 residues. CDR3 coding DNA: TGTGCCAGCAGTTTCCTGGTTGGCGGCCAAGAGACCCAGTACTTC. It specifies CASSFLVGGQETQYF. Variable domain in full (rest from reference TRBV2 and TRBJ2-5): EPEVTQTPSHQVTQMGQEVILRCVPISNHLYFYWYRQILGQKVEFLVSFYNNEISEKSEIFDDQFSVERPDGSNFTLKIRSTKLEDSAMYFCASSFLVGGQETQYFGPGTRLLVL.

The V and J genes are TRBV16 and TRBJ1-1; D unclear. The germline gives CDR1 KGHSY, CDR2 FQNENV. The CDR3 has 16 amino acids. Between the trimmed V and J ends, which lost 0 bases and 1 base, there was a span of 12 bases. The CDR3 bases are TGTGCCAGCAGCCAATCAAGAACCCGTCGGAACACTGAAGCTTTCTTT. It codes for CASSQSRTRRNTEAFF.

The V gene is TRBV14, the J gene TRBJ2-4; 7 bases agree with TRBD2. V shed 5 bases and J 9 bases; nucleotides not matched to a gene: 7. Germline V gives CDR1 SGHDN, CDR2 FVKESK. This CDR3 spans 13 amino acids. CDR3 in amino acids: CASSAQGGSIQYF. The CDR3 DNA reads TGTGCCAGCAGCGCCCAGGGAGGGAGCATTCAGTACTTC.

The table lists this clonotype with a few counts. The chain has TRBV5-1 and TRBJ2-1; 9 bases line up with TRBD2. Germline V CDR1 and CDR2: SGHRS, YFSETQ. The CDR3 has 15 amino acids. The ends lost 6 bases at V and 5 bases at J; junction bases unmatched: 9. In DNA form, the CDR3 reads TGCGCCAGCAACCGACTAGCGGTTACTGACAATGAGCAGTTCTTC. Its protein is CASNRLAVTDNEQFF.

This clonotype was seen a single time. A read error may account for a junction end that differs from germline. The chain joins TRBV12-3 or TRBV12-4 to TRBJ1-2; D is possibly TRBD1 (6 bases). The CDR3 is made up of 12 amino acids. The CDR3 DNA follows: TGTGCCATCAGTTCAGGGGTCTATGGCTACACCTTC. Translated: CAISSGVYGYTF.

Ten or more counts support this clonotype. This chain joins TRBV30 and TRBJ2-7; D unresolved. There are 12 residues in the CDR3. CDR1 GTSNPN and CDR2 SVGIG come from the germline V gene (reference sequence). Trimming took off 1 base at V and 0 bases at J, with 4 bases between the two ends. CDR3: CAWSDSSYEQYF. DNA for the CDR3: TGTGCCTGGAGTGATAGCTCCTACGAGCAGTACTTC.

A few counts support this clonotype. The rearrangement uses TRBV4-3 and TRBJ2-7; unclear D gene. Trimming shortened V by 0 bases and J by 1 base, and 10 bases separated the two germline ends. This CDR3 is built from 15 residues. The germline V gene has CDR1 LGHNA and CDR2 YSLEER. The CDR3, as DNA: TGCGCCAGCAGCCAAGATCCCTGGGGTTCCTACGAGCAGTACTTC. It specifies CASSQDPWGSYEQYF.

The chain has TRBV12-3 or TRBV12-4 and TRBJ2-3; TRBD1 might be the D (7 bases). The CDR3 covers 15 residues. Trimming left V 5 bases short and J 1 base short, with 13 bases between. CDR3 region: CASSPTGEGTDTQYF. CDR3 nucleotide sequence: TGTGCCAGCAGTCCTACAGGGGAGGGCACAGATACGCAGTATTTT.